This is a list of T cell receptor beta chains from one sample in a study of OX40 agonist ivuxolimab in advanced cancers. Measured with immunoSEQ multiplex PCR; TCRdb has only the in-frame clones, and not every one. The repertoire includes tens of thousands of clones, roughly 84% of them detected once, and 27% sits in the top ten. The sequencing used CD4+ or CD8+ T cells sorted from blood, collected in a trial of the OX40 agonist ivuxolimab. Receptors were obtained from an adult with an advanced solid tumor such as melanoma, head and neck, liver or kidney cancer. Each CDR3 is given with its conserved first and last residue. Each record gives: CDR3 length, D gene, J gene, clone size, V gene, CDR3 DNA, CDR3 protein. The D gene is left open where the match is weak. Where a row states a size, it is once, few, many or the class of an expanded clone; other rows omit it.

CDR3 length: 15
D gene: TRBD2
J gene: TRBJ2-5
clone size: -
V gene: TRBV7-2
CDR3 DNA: TGTGCCAGCAGATACAGCGGGGGGGGCCAAGAGACCCAGTACTTC
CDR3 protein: CASRYSGGGQETQYF

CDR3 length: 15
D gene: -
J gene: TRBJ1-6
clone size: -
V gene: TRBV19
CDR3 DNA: TGTGCCAGTAGTAACAGGCTCTCCTATAATTCACCCCTCCACTTT
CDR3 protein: CASSNRLSYNSPLHF

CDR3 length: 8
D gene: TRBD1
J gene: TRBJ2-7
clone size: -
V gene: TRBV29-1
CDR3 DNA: TGCAGCGTTGGACAGGGCTACTTC
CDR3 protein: CSVGQGYF

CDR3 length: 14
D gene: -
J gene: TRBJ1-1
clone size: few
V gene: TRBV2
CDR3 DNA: TGTGCCAGCAGTGAATACCCCGGGAACACTGAAGCTTTCTTT
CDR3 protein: CASSEYPGNTEAFF

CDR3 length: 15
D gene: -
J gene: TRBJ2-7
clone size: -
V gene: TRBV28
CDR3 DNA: TGTGCCAGCAGTTTAGGCGGGGCAAGCTCCTACGAGCAGTACTTC
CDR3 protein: CASSLGGASSYEQYF

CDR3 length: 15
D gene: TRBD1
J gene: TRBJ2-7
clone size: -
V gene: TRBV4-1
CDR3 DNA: TGCGCCAGCAGCCAAGGACAACAGGGGAGTTACGAGCAGTACTTC
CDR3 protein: CASSQGQQGSYEQYF

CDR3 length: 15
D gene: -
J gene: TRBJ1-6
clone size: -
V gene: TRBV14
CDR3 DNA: TGTGCCAGCAGCCAAGATTGGCAGTATAATTCACCCCTCCACTTT
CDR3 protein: CASSQDWQYNSPLHF

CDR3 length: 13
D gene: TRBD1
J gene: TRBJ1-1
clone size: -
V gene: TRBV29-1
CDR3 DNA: TGCAGCGTTGGGACAGGGGGAGACACTGAAGCTTTCTTT
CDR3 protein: CSVGTGGDTEAFF

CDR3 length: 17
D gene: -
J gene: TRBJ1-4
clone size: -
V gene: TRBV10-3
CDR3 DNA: TGTGCCATCAGTGAGTCAAGGGGCGTCAGGGTCAATGAAAAACTGTTTTTT
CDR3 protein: CAISESRGVRVNEKLFF

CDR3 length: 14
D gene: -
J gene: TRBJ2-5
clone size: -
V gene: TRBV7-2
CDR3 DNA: TGTGCCAGCAGCTTAGCTAGCGCCAAAGAGACCCAGTACTTC
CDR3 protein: CASSLASAKETQYF

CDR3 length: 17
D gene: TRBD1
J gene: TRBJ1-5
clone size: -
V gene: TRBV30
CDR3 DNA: TGTGCCTGGAGCAGGGACAGGGGGCTTGCGTTGGATCAGCCCCAGCATTTT
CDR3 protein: CAWSRDRGLALDQPQHF

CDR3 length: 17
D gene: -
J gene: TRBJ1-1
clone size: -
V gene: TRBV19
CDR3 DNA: TGTGCCAGTAGACTTATGTATGGGACGCAACTTTACACTGAAGCTTTCTTT
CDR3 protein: CASRLMYGTQLYTEAFF

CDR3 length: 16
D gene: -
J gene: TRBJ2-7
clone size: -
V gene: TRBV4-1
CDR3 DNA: TGCGCCAGCAGCCAAGATAGTCCAGGTACCTCCTACGAGCAGTACTTC
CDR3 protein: CASSQDSPGTSYEQYF

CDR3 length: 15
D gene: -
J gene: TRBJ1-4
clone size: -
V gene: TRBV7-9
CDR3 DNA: TGTGCCAGCAGCTTTATAGAAGAAATAGGTGAAAAACTGTTTTTT
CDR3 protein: CASSFIEEIGEKLFF

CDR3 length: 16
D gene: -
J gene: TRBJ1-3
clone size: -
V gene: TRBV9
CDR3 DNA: TGTGCCAGCAGCGTAGATCCCACAGCTACTGGAAACACCATATATTTT
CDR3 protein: CASSVDPTATGNTIYF

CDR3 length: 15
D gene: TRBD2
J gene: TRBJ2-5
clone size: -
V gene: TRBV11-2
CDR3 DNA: TGTGCCAGCAGCTTGGGGGGGGTTTCACAAGAGACCCAGTACTTC
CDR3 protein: CASSLGGVSQETQYF

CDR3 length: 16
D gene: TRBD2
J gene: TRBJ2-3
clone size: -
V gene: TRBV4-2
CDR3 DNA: TGTGCCAGCAGCCAAGGCGGCGGGAGGGATACAGATACGCAGTATTTT
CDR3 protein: CASSQGGGRDTDTQYF

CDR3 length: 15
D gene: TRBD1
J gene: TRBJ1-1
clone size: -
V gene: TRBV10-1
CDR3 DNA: TGCGCCAGCAGTGACCCGGGACAGGGACGCACTGAAGCTTTCTTT
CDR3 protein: CASSDPGQGRTEAFF

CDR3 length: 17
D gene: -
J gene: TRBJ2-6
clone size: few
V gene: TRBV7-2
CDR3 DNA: TGTGCCAGCAGCTTAGGTCCGGTTCGCTCTGGGGCCAACGTCCTGACTTTC
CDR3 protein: CASSLGPVRSGANVLTF

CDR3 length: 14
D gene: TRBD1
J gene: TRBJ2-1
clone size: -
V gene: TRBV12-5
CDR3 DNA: TGTGCTAGTGGTTTGGGACAGGGGAGGAATGAGCAGTTCTTC
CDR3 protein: CASGLGQGRNEQFF

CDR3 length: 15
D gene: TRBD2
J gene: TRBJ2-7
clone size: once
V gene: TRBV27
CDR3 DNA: TGTGCCACCGCATTAGGGACTAGCGTTCACTACGAGCAGTACTTC
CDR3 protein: CATALGTSVHYEQYF

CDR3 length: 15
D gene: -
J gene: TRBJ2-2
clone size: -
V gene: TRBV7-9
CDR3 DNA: TGTGCCAGCAGTCGGCTGGGCGGTCACACCGGGGAGCTGTTTTTT
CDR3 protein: CASSRLGGHTGELFF

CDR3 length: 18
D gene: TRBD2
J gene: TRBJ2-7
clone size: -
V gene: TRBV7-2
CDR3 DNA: TGTGCCAGCAGCTTAGAGATGTCCGGCGGGGGAAGCTCCTACGAGCAGTACTTC
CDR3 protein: CASSLEMSGGGSSYEQYF

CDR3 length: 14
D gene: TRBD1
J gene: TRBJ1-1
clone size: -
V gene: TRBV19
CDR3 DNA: TGTGCCAGTAGTGGGCAGGGGGAGGGCACTGAAGCTTTCTTT
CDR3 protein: CASSGQGEGTEAFF

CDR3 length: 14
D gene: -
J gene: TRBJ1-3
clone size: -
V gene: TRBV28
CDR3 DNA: TGTGCCAGCAGTTTTGGGGGGTCTGGAAACACCATATATTTT
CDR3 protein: CASSFGGSGNTIYF

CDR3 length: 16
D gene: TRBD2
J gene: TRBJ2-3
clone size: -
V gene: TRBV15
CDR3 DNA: TGTGCCACCAGCATTTTAGCGGGAGGAAGCACAGATACGCAGTATTTT
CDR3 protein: CATSILAGGSTDTQYF

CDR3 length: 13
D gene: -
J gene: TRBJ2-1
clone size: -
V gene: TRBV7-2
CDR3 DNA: TGTGCCAGCAGCCCGCGAGCCCGTGGTGAGCAGTTCTTC
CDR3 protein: CASSPRARGEQFF